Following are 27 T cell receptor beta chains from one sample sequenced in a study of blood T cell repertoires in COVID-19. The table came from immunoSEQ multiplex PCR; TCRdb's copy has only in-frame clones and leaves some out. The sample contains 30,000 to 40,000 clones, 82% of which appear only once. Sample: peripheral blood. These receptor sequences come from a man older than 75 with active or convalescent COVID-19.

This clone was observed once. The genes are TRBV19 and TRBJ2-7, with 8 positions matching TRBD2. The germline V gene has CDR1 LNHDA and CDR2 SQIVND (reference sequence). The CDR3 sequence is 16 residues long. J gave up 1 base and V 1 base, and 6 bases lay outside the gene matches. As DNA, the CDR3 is TGTGCCAGTAGTATAGCAACTAGCGGTACTTCCTACGAGCAGTACTTC. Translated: CASSIATSGTSYEQYF.

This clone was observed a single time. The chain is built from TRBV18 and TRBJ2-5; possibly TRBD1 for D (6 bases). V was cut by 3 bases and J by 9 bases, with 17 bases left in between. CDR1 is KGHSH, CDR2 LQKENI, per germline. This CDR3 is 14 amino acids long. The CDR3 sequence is CASSPGAAETAQYF. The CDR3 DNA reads TGTGCCAGCTCACCGGGGGCAGCCGAGACGGCCCAGTACTTC.

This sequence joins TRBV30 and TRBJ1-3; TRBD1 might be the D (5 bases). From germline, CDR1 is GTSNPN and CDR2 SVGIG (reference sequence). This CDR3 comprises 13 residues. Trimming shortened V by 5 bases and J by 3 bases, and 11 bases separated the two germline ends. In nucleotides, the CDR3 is TGTGCCTGGGACCAGGGTTTTGGAAACACCATATATTTT. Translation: CAWDQGFGNTIYF.

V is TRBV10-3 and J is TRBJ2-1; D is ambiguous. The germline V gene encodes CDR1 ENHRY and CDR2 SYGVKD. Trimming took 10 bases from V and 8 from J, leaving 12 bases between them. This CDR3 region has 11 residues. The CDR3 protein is CATRREDEQFF. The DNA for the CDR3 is TGTGCCACCCGCAGAGAGGATGAGCAGTTCTTC.

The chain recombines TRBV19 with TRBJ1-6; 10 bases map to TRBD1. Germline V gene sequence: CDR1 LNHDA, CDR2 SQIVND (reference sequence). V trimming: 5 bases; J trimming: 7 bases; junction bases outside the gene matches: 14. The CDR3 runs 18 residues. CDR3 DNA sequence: TGTGCCAGTAGTTCCCGCCCGGGACAGGGGCTTGGGAATTCACCCCTCCACTTT. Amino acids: CASSSRPGQGLGNSPLHF.

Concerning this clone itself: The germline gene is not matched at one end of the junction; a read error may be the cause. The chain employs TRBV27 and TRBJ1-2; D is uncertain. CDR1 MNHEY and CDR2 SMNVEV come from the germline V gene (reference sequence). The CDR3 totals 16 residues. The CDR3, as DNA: TGTGCCGGCAGTTGGATGGGGAGCGCCCTTAACTATGGCTACACCTTC. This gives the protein CAGSWMGSALNYGYTF.

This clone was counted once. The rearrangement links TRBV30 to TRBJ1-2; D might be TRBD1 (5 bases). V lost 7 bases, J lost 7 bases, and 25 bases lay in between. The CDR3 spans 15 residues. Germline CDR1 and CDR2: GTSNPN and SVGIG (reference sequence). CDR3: CASGRVGAFFGGYTF. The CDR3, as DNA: TGTGCCTCTGGGCGTGTTGGGGCGTTCTTTGGTGGCTACACCTTC.

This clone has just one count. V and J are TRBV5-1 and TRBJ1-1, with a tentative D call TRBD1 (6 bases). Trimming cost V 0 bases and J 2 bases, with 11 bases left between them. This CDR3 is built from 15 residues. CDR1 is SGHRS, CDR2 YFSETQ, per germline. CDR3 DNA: TGCGCCAGCAGCTTGGTGGGGACACCAAACACTGAAGCTTTCTTT. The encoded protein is CASSLVGTPNTEAFF. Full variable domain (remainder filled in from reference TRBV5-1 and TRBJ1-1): KAGVTQTPRYLIKTRGQQVTLSCSPISGHRSVSWYQQTPGQGLQFLFEYFSETQRNKGNFPGRFSGRQFSNSRSEMNVSTLELGDSALYLCASSLVGTPNTEAFFGQGTRLTVV.

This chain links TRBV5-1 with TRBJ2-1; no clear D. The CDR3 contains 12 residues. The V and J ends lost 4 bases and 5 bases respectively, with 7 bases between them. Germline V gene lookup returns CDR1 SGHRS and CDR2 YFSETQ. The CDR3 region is CASSGSDNEQFF. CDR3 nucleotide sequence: TGCGCCAGCAGCGGTTCGGACAATGAGCAGTTCTTC.

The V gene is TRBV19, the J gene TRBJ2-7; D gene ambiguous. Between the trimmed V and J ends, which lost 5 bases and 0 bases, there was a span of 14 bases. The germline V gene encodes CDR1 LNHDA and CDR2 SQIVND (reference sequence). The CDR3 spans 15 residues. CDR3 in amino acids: CASSRFHGASYEQYF. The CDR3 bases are TGTGCCAGTAGTCGATTCCACGGAGCCTCCTACGAGCAGTACTTC.

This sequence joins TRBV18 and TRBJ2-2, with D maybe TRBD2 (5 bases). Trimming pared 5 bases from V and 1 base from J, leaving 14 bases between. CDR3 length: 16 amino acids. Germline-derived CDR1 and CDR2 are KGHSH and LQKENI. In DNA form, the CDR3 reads TGTGCCAGCTCAGACGCGGGCAGAAGGAACACCGGGGAGCTGTTTTTT. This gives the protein CASSDAGRRNTGELFF. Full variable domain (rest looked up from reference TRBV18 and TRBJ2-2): NAGVMQNPRHLVRRRGQEARLRCSPMKGHSHVYWYRQLPEEGLKFMVYLQKENIIDESGMPKERFSAEFPKEGPSILRIQQVVRGDSAAYFCASSDAGRRNTGELFFGEGSRLTVL.

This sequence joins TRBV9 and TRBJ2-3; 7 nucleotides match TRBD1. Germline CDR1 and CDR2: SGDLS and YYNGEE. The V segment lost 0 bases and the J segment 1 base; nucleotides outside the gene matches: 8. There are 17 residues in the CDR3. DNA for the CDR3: TGTGCCAGCAGCGTAGGGGACAGTCAAATAGGCACAGATACGCAGTATTTT. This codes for CASSVGDSQIGTDTQYF.

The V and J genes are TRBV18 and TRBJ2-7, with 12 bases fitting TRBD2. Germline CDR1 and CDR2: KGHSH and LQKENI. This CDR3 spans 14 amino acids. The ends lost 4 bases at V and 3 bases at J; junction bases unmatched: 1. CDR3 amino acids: CASSRTSGNYEQYF. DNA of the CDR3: TGTGCCAGCTCACGGACTAGCGGGAACTACGAGCAGTACTTC.

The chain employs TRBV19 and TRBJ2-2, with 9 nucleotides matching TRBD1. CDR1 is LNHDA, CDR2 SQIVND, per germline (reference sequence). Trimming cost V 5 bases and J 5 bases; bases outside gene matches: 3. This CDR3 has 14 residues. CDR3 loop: CASSSGQGTGELFF. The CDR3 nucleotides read TGTGCCAGTAGTTCAGGACAGGGGACCGGGGAGCTGTTTTTT.

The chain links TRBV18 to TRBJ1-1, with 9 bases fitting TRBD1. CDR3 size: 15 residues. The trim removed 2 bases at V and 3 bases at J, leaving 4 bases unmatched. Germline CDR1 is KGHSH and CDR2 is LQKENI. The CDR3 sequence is CASSPTGGADTEAFF. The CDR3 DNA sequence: TGTGCCAGCTCACCAACAGGGGGCGCCGACACTGAAGCTTTCTTT.

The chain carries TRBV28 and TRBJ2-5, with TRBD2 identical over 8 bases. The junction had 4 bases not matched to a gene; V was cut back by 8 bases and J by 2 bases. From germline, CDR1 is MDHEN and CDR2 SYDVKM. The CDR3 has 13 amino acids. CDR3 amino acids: CASSSSGQETQYF. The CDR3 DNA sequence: TGTGCCAGCTCCTCTAGCGGGCAAGAGACCCAGTACTTC.

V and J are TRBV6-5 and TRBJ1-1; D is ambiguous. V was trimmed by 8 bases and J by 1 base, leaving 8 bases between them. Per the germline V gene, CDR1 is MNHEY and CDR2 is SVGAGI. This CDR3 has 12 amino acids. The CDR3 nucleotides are TGTGCCAGCCAGGATGGGAACACTGAAGCTTTCTTT. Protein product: CASQDGNTEAFF.

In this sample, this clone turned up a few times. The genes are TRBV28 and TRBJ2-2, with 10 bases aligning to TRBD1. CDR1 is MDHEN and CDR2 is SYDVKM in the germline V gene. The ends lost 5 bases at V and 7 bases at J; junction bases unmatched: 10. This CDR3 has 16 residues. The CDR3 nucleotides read TGTGCCAGCAGTACCACCGGGACAGGGGCCGACGGGGAGCTGTTTTTT. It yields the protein CASSTTGTGADGELFF.

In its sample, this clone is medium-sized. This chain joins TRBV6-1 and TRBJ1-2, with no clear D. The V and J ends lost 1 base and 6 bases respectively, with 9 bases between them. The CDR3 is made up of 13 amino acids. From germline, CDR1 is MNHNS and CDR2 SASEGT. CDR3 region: CASSEVPADGYTF. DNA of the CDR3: TGTGCCAGCAGTGAAGTTCCGGCGGATGGCTACACCTTC.

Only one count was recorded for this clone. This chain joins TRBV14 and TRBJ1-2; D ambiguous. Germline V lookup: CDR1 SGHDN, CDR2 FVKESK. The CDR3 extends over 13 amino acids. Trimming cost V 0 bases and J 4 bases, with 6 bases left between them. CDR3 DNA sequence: TGTGCCAGCAGCCAAGATTATAGCTATGGCTACACCTTC. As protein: CASSQDYSYGYTF.

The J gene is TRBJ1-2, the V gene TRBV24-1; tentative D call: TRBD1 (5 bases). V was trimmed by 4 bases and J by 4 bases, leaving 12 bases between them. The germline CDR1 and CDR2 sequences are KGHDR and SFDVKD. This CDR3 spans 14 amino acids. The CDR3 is CATSDSSTVYGYTF. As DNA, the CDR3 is TGTGCCACCAGTGACTCCTCGACAGTCTATGGCTACACCTTC.

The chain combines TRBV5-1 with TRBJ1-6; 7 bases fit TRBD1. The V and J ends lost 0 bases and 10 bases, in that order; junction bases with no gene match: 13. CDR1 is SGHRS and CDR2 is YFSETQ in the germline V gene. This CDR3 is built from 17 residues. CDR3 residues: CASSLVGGRTGGSPLHF. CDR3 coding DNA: TGCGCCAGCAGCTTGGTCGGAGGTAGGACAGGAGGCTCACCCCTCCACTTT.

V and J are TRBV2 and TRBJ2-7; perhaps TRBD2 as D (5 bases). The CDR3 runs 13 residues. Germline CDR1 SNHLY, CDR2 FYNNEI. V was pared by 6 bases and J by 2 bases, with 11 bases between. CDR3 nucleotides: TGTGCCAGCAGCGAACTAGATACCTACGAGCAGTACTTC. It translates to CASSELDTYEQYF.

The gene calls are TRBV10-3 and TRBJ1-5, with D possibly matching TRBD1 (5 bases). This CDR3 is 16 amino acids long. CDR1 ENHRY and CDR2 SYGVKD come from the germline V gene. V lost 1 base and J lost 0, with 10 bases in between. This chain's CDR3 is CAISEWGGASNQPQHF. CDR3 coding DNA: TGTGCCATCAGTGAGTGGGGAGGGGCTAGCAATCAGCCCCAGCATTTT.

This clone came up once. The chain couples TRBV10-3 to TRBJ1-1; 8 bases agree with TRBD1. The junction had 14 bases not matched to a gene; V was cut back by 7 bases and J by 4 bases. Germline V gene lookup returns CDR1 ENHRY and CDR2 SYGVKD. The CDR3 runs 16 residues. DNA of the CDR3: TGTGCCATCACCCGGACAGGGTCTGGAGTGGGCACTGAAGCTTTCTTT. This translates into CAITRTGSGVGTEAFF.

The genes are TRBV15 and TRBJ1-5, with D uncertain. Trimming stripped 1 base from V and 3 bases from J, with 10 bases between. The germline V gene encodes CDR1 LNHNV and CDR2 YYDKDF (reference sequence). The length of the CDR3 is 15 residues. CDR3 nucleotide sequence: TGTGCCACCAGCAGAGGTTCCGAGTTCAATCAGCCCCAGCATTTT. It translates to CATSRGSEFNQPQHF.

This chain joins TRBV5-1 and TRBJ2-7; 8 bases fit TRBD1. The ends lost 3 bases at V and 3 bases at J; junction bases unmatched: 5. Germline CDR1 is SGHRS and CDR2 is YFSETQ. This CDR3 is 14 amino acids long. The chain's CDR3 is CASSSTGQVYEQYF. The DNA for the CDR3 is TGCGCCAGCAGCTCGACGGGACAGGTCTACGAGCAGTACTTC. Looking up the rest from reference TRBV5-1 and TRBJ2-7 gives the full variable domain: KAGVTQTPRYLIKTRGQQVTLSCSPISGHRSVSWYQQTPGQGLQFLFEYFSETQRNKGNFPGRFSGRQFSNSRSEMNVSTLELGDSALYLCASSSTGQVYEQYFGPGTRLTVT.